These 9 T cell receptor beta chains originate from one sample sequenced in a study of blood T cells in healthy people across ages. The use of a sample-barcoded 5' primer and a J-beta primer mix characterized a second PCR of roughly 7 to 11 cycles. MiXCR, applied by TCRdb to the 5' RACE reads, yields one record per CDR3 protein. The top ten hold roughly 19% of the sample, which has some 800,000 distinct CDR3 sequences, roughly 44% seen once. The specimen was blood. The receptor set was obtained from a man between 60 and 70 years old in good health.

This clonotype was counted a few times. This chain links TRBV6-5 with TRBJ2-7; D not resolved. V lost 2 bases to trimming and J lost 0 bases, with 5 bases between them. This CDR3 has 13 residues. Per the germline V gene, CDR1 is MNHEY and CDR2 is SVGAGI. The CDR3 region is CASSYRTSYEQYF. In DNA, the CDR3 is TGTGCCAGCAGTTACAGGACCTCCTACGAGCAGTACTTC.

This chain uses TRBV5-1 with TRBJ2-5; 7 positions match TRBD1. The J call may be faulty, since TRBJ2-7 better matches the DNA end. Germline assignment: CDR1 SGHRS and CDR2 YFSETQ. The CDR3 contains 13 residues. The CDR3 sequence is CASSTGQDGEQYF. As DNA, the CDR3 is TGCGCCAGCAGCACCGGACAGGACGGCGAGCAGTACTTC.

The chain uses TRBV27 and TRBJ2-4; D is perhaps TRBD1 (5 bases). The J call is in doubt because the DNA end fits TRBJ2-7 better. CDR3 length equals 12 residues. From germline, CDR1 is MNHEY and CDR2 SMNVEV (reference sequence). The CDR3 region has the DNA TGTGCCAGCTATGACAGACCCTACGAGCAGTACTTC. It codes for CASYDRPYEQYF.

On this clonotype: A much larger clone lies one base from this, so it may be a read error. V gene TRBV28 combines with J gene TRBJ2-7; 10 positions agree with TRBD1. The CDR3 sequence is 12 residues long. The germline V gene encodes CDR1 MDHEN and CDR2 SYDVKM. Trimming cost V 8 bases and J 2 bases; bases outside gene matches: 0. The CDR3: CASGQGAYEQYF. Here the CDR3 DNA reads TGTGCCAGCGGACAGGGGGCCTACGAGCAGTACTTC. Full variable domain (missing parts from reference TRBV28 and TRBJ2-7): DVKVTQSSRYLVKRTGEKVFLECVQDMDHENMFWYRQDPGLGLRLIYFSYDVKMKEKGDIPEGYSVSREKKERFSLILESASTNQTSMYLCASGQGAYEQYFGPGTRLTVT.

The chain couples TRBV10-3 to TRBJ1-5; D may be TRBD1 (6 bases). This CDR3 is built from 14 residues. Germline V gives CDR1 ENHRY, CDR2 SYGVKD. The V gene lost 6 bases and the J gene lost 3 bases, with 12 bases spanning the gap. The CDR3 here is CAISTGKDNQPQHF. The CDR3 DNA reads TGTGCCATCAGCACAGGGAAGGACAATCAGCCCCAGCATTTT.

The gene calls are TRBV9 and TRBJ1-2; 7 bases line up with TRBD1. Germline CDR1 SGDLS, CDR2 YYNGEE. The trim removed 3 bases at V and 4 bases at J, leaving 9 bases unmatched. The CDR3 sequence is 15 residues long. The CDR3 reads CASSDHRGTGYGYTF. DNA of the CDR3: TGTGCCAGCAGCGACCACAGGGGTACGGGCTATGGCTACACCTTC. Looking up the rest from reference TRBV9 and TRBJ1-2 gives the full variable domain: DSGVTQTPKHLITATGQRVTLRCSPRSGDLSVYWYQQSLDQGLQFLIQYYNGEERAKGNILERFSAQQFPDLHSELNLSSLELGDSALYFCASSDHRGTGYGYTFGSGTRLTVV.

The V and J genes are TRBV20-1 and TRBJ2-4; 11 bases match TRBD1. The J call may be incorrect, as the DNA end agrees better with TRBJ2-7. CDR1 is DFQATT, CDR2 SNEGSKA, per germline (reference sequence). This CDR3 comprises 14 residues. The chain's CDR3 is CSASVPGQGVEQYF. Here the CDR3 DNA reads TGCAGTGCCTCAGTCCCGGGACAGGGGGTCGAGCAGTACTTC.

This chain connects TRBV7-9 to TRBJ1-4; D is uncertain. Germline lookup yields CDR1 SEHNR and CDR2 FQNEAQ (reference sequence). Trimming stripped 6 bases from V and 14 bases from J, with 13 bases between. The CDR3 runs 11 residues. DNA for the CDR3: TGTGCCAGCAGTTTGGCGGAGAACCTGTTTTTT. Translating gives CASSLAENLFF. Complete variable domain (other parts from reference TRBV7-9 and TRBJ1-4): DTGVSQNPRHKITKRGQNVTFRCDPISEHNRLYWYRQTLGQGPEFLTYFQNEAQLEKSRLLSDRFSAERPKGSFSTLEIQRTEQGDSAMYLCASSLAENLFFGSGTQLSVL.

V usage is TRBV12-3 or TRBV12-4 and J usage is TRBJ1-2; no clear D gene. V lost 6 bases and J lost 5, with 19 bases in between. The CDR3 totals 15 residues. The CDR3 DNA is TGTGCCAGCAGCTCTAACACGGGTCCGGGTTATGGCTACACCTTC. Translating gives CASSSNTGPGYGYTF.